The T cell receptor (beta chain) described here comes from a study of OX40 agonist ivuxolimab in advanced cancers. General study results and limits: Clonal expansion from baseline to week 6 occurred in both CD4+ and CD8+ T cells.

V was trimmed by 5 bases and J by 4 bases, leaving 18 bases between them. Germline CDR1 SGHTA, CDR2 FQGNSA. The CDR3 sequence is 15 residues long. This clone has a handful of counts. Its antigen is not identified. Only in-frame clones appear in the TCRdb table, and some are missing; sequencing was by immunoSEQ multiplex PCR. The repertoire includes roughly 70,000 clones, about four fifths of them detected once, and approximately 5% sits in the top ten. The receptor was derived from an adult with an advanced solid tumor such as melanoma, head and neck, liver or kidney cancer. Here the sequenced sample was CD4+ or CD8+ T cells sorted from blood, taken in a trial of the OX40 agonist ivuxolimab. V usage is TRBV7-2 and J usage is TRBJ2-7, with D perhaps matching TRBD1 or TRBD2 (6 bases each). The DNA for the CDR3 is TGTGCCAGCAGCGTGGGGCGGCCGGGGGCATACGAGCAGTACTTC. Translated, it gives CASSVGRPGAYEQYF.